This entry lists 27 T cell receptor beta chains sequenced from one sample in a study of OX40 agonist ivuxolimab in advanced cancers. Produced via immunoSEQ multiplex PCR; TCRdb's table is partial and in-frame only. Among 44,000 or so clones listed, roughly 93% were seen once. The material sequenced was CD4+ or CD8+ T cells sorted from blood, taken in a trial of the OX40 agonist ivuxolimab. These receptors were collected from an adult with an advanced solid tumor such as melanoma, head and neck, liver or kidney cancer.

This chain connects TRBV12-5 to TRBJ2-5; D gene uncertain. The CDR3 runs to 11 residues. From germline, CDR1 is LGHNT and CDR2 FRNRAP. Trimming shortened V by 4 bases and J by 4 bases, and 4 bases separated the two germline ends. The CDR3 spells CASGSLETQYF. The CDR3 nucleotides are TGTGCTAGTGGTTCGTTAGAGACCCAGTACTTC. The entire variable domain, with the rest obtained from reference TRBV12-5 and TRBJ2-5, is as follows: DARVTQTPRHKVTEMGQEVTMRCQPILGHNTVFWYRQTMMQGLELLAYFRNRAPLDDSGMPKDRFSAEMPDATLATLKIQPSEPRDSAVYFCASGSLETQYFGPGTRLLVL.

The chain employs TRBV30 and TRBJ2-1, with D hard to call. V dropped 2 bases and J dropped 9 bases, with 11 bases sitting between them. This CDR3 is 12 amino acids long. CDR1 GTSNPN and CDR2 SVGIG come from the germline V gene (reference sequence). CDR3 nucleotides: TGTGCCTGGAGTCCCCTAGGGCGTGAGCAGTTCTTC. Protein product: CAWSPLGREQFF.

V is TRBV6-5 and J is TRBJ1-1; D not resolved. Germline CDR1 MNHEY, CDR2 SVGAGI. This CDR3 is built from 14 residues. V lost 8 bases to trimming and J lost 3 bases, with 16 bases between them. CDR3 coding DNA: TGTGCCAGCGCATCGGAGGTGTTAGACACTGAAGCTTTCTTT. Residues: CASASEVLDTEAFF.

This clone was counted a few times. CDR3 sequence (DNA): TGTGCCAGCAGTCCGACAGGATGGAACTATGGCTACACCTTC. This sequence encodes CASSPTGWNYGYTF. The genes are TRBV7-8 and TRBJ1-2; the D gene is possibly TRBD1 (6 bases). V was trimmed by 6 bases and J by 2 bases, leaving 13 bases between them. Germline CDR1 SGHVS, CDR2 FQNEAQ. The CDR3 has 14 residues.

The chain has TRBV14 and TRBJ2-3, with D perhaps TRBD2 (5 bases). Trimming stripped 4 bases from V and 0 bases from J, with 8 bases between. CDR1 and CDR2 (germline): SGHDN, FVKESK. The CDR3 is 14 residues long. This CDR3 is CASSPAVSTDTQYF. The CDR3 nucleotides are TGTGCCAGCAGCCCAGCGGTTAGCACAGATACGCAGTATTTT. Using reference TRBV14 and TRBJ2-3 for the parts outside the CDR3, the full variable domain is EAGVTQFPSHSVIEKGQTVTLRCDPISGHDNLYWYRRVMGKEIKFLLHFVKESKQDESGMPNNRFLAERTGGTYSTLKVQPAELEDSGVYFCASSPAVSTDTQYFGPGTRLTVL.

CDR3 DNA: TGTGCCAGCAGTGCCCAAAGTTACCAAGAGACCCAGTACTTC. Translating it yields CASSAQSYQETQYF. The chain links TRBV28 to TRBJ2-5; D is uncertain. The CDR3 spans 14 residues. Looked up from germline, CDR1 is MDHEN and CDR2 is SYDVKM. V gave up 5 bases and J gave up 0 bases, with 10 bases separating them.

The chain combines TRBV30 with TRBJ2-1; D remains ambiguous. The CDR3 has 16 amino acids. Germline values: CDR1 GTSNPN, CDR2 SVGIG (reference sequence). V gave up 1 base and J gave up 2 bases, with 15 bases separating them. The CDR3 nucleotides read TGTGCCTGGAGTGGAGTGGGTGAGTGGACCTACAATGAGCAGTTCTTC. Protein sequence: CAWSGVGEWTYNEQFF.

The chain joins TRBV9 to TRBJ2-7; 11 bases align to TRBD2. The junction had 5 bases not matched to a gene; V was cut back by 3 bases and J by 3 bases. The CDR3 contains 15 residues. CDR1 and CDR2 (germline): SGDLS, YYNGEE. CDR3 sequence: CASSASGTSGYEQYF. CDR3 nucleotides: TGTGCCAGCAGCGCCTCCGGGACTAGCGGCTACGAGCAGTACTTC.

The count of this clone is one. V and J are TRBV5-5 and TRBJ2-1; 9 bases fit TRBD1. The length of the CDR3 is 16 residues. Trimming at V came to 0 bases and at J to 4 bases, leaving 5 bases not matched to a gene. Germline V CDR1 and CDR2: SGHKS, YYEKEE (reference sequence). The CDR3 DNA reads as TGTGCCAGCAGCTTGGAACCGGGACAGGGTTACAATGAGCAGTTCTTC. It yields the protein CASSLEPGQGYNEQFF.

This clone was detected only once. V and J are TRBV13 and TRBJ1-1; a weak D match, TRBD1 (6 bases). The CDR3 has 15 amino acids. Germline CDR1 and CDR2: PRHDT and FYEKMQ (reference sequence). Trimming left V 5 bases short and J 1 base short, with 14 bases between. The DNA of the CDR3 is TGTGCCAGCAGCCGAGGACTGACAGGGAACACTGAAGCTTTCTTT. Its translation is CASSRGLTGNTEAFF.

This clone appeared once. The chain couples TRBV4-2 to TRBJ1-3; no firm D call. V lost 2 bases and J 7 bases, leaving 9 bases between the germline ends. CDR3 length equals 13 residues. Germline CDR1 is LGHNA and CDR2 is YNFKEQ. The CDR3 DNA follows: TGTGCCAGCAGCCAAAACAGCGGGAACACCATATATTTT. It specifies CASSQNSGNTIYF.

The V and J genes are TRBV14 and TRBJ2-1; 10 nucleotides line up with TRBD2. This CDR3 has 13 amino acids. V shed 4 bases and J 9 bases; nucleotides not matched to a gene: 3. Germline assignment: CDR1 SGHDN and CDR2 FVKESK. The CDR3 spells CASSPRTSGEQFF. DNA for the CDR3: TGTGCCAGCAGCCCCCGGACTAGCGGTGAGCAGTTCTTC.

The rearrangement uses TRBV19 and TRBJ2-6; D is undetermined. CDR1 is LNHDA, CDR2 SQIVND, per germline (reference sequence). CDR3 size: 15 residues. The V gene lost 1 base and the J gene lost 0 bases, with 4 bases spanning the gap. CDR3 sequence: CASSIGISGANVLTF. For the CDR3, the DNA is TGTGCCAGTAGTATAGGGATCTCTGGGGCCAACGTCCTGACTTTC.

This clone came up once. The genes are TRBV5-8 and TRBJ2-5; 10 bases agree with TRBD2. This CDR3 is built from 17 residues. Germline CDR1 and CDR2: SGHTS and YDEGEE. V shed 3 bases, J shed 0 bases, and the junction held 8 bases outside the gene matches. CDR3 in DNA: TGTGCCAGCAGCTGTGGACTAGCGGCAACGTACCAAGAGACCCAGTACTTC. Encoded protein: CASSCGLAATYQETQYF.

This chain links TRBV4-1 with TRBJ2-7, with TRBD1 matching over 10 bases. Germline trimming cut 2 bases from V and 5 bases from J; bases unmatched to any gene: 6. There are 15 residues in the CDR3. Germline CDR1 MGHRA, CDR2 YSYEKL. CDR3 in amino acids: CASSQYRDRGNEQYF. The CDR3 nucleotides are TGCGCCAGCAGCCAATACCGGGACAGGGGCAACGAGCAGTACTTC.

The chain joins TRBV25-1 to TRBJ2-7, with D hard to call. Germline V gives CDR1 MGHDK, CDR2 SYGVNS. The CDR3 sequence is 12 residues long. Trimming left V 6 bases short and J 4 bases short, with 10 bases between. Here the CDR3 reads CASSDLKYEQYF. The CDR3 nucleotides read TGTGCCAGCAGCGACCTAAAATACGAGCAGTACTTC.

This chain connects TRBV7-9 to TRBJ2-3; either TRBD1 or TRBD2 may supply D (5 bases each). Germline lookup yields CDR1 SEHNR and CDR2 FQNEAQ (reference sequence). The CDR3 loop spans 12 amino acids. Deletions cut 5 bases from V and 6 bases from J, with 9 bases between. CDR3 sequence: CASSLWGDTQYF. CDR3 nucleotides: TGTGCCAGCAGCCTATGGGGGGATACGCAGTATTTT.

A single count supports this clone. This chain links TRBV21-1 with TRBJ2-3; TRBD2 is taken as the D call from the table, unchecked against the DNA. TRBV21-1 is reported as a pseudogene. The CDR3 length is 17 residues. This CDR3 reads CASSATTRRTATDTQYF. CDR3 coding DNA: TGTGCCAGCAGCGCTACTACTAGGAGGACGGCCACAGATACGCAGTATTTT.

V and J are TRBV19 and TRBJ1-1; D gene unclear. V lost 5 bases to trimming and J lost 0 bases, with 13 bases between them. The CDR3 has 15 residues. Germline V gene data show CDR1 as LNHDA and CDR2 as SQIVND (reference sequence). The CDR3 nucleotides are TGTGCCAGTAGTGCCAGCAGGAGCATGAACACTGAAGCTTTCTTT. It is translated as CASSASRSMNTEAFF.

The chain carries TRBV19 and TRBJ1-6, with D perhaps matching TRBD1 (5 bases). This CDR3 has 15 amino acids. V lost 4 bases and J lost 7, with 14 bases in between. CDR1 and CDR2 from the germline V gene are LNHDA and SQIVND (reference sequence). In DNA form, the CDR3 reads TGTGCCAGTAGTACCAGCGAGGGGAAAAATTCACCCCTCCACTTT. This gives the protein CASSTSEGKNSPLHF.

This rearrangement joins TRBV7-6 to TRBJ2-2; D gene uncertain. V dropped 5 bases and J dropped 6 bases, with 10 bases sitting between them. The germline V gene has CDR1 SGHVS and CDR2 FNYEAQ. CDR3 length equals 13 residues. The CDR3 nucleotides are TGTGCCAGCAGCCCCCTAGGGCCCGGGGAGCTGTTTTTT. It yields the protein CASSPLGPGELFF. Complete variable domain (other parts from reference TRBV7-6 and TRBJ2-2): GAGVSQSPRYKVTKRGQDVALRCDPISGHVSLYWYRQALGQGPEFLTYFNYEAQQDKSGLPNDRFSAERPEGSISTLTIQRTEQRDSAMYRCASSPLGPGELFFGEGSRLTVL.

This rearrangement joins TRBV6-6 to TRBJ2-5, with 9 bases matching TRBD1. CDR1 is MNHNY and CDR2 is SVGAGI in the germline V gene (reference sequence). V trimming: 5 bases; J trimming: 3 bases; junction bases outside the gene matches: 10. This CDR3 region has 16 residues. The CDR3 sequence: CASSIHRGPGEETQYF. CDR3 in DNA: TGTGCCAGCAGTATCCACAGGGGGCCGGGTGAAGAGACCCAGTACTTC.

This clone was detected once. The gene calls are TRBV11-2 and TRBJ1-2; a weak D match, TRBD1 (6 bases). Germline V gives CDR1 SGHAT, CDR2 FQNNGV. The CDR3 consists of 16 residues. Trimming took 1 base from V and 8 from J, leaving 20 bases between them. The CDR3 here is CASSLVTTGRLEGYTF. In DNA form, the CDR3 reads TGTGCCAGCAGCTTAGTCACCACAGGGCGGCTTGAGGGCTACACCTTC. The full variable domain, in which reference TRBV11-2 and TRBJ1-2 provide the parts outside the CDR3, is EAGVAQSPRYKIIEKRQSVAFWCNPISGHATLYWYQQILGQGPKLLIQFQNNGVVDDSQLPKDRFSAERLKGVDSTLKIQPAKLEDSAVYLCASSLVTTGRLEGYTFGSGTRLTVV.

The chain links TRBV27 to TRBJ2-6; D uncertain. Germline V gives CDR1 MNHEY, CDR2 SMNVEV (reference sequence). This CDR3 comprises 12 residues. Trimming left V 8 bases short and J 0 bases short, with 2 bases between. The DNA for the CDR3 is TGTGCCAGCTCCTCTGGGGCCAACGTCCTGACTTTC. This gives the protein CASSSGANVLTF. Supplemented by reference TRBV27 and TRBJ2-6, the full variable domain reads EAQVTQNPRYLITVTGKKLTVTCSQNMNHEYMSWYRQDPGLGLRQIYYSMNVEVTDKGDVPEGYKVSRKEKRNFPLILESPSPNQTSLYFCASSSGANVLTFGAGSRLTVL.

CDR3 coding DNA: TGTGCCAGTAGTATGGGGCAGGGGGTGTTCTCAAGCTCCTACGAGCAGTACTTC. This gives the protein CASSMGQGVFSSSYEQYF. The chain recombines TRBV19 with TRBJ2-7, with TRBD1 matching over 7 bases. V lost 3 bases and J lost 0; bases outside the gene matches: 14. Germline CDR1 reads LNHDA; CDR2 reads SQIVND (reference sequence). CDR3 length: 18 amino acids.

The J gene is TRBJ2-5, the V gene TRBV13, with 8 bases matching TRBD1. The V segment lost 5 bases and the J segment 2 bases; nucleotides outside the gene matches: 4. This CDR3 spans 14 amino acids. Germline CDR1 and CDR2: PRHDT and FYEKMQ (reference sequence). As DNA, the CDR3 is TGTGCCAGCAGCGCTAGGACAGGGCAAGAGACCCAGTACTTC. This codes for CASSARTGQETQYF.

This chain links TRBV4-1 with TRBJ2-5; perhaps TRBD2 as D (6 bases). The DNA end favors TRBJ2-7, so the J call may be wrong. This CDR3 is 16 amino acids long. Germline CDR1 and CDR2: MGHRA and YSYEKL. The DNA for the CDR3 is TGCGCCAGCAGCCAAGCTAGCGCCCGATCGTCCTACGAGCAGTACTTC. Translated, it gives CASSQASARSSYEQYF.